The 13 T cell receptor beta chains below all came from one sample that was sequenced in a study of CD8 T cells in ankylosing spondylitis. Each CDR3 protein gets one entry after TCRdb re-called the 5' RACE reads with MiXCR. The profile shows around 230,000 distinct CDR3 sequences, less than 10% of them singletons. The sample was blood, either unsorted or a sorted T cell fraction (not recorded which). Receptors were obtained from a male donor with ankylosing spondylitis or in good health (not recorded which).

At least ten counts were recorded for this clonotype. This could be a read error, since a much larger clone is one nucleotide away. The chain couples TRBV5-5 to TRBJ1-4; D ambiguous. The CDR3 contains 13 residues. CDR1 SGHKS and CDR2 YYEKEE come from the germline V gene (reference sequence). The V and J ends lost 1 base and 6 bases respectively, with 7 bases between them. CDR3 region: CASSLWEDEKLFF. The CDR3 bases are TGTGCCAGCAGCTTGTGGGAGGATGAAAAACTGTTTTTT.

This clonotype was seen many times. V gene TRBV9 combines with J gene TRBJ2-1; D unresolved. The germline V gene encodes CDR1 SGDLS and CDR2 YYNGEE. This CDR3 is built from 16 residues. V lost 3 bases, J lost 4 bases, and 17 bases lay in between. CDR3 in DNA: TGTGCCAGCAGCGGACCCCGGCACTCCTCATACAATGAGCAGTTCTTC. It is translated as CASSGPRHSSYNEQFF.

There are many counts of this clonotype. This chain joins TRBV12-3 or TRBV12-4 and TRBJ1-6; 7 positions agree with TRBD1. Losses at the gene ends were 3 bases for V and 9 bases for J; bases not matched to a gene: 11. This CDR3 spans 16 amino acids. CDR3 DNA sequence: TGTGCCAGCAGTTTTGCGGCAGGGGGTACTGGTTCACCCCTCCACTTT. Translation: CASSFAAGGTGSPLHF.

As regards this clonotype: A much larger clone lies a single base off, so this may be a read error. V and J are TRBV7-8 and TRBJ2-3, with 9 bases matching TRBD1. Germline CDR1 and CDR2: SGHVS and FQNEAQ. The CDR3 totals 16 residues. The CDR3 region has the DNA TGTGCCAGCAGCAAACTAAGGACAGGGGCAGGGGATACGCCGTATTTT. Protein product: CASSKLRTGAGDTPYF.

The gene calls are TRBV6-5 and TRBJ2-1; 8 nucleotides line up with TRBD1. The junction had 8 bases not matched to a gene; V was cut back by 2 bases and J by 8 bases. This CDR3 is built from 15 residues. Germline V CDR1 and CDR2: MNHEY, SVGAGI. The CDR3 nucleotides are TGTGCCAGCAGTTACGACAGGGGATACTCCTATGAGCAGTTCTTC. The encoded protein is CASSYDRGYSYEQFF.

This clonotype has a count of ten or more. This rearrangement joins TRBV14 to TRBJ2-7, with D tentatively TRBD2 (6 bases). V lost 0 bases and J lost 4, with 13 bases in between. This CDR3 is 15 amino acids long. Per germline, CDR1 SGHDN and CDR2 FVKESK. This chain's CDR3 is CASSQEAGRRYEQYF. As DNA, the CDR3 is TGTGCCAGCAGCCAAGAAGCAGGGAGGAGATACGAGCAGTACTTC.

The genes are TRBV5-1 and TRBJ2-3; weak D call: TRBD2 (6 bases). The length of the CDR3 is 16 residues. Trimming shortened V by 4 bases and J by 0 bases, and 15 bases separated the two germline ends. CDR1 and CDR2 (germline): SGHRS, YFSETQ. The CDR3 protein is CASSAGASVSTDTQYF. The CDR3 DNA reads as TGCGCCAGCAGCGCTGGGGCTAGCGTCAGCACAGATACGCAGTATTTT. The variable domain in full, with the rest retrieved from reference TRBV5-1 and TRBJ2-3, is KAGVTQTPRYLIKTRGQQVTLSCSPISGHRSVSWYQQTPGQGLQFLFEYFSETQRNKGNFPGRFSGRQFSNSRSEMNVSTLELGDSALYLCASSAGASVSTDTQYFGPGTRLTVL.

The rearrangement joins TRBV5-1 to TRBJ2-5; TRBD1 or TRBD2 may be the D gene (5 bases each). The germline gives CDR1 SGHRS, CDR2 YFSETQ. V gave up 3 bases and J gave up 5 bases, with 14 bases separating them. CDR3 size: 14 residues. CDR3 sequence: CASSSRDRVETQYF. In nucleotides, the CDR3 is TGCGCCAGCAGCTCCCGGGACCGTGTGGAGACCCAGTACTTC.

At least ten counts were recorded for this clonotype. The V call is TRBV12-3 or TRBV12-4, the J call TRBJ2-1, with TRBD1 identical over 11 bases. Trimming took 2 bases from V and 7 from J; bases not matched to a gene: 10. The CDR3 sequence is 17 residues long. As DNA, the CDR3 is TGTGCCAGCAGTTTAAGGGGTGGACAGGGGGCGAGGAATGAGCAGTTCTTC. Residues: CASSLRGGQGARNEQFF.

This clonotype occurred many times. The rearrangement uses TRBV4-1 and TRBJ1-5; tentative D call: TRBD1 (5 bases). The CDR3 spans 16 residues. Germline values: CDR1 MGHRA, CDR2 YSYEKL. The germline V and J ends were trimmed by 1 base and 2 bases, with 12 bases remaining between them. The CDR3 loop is CASSQVLGGGNQPQHF. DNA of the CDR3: TGCGCCAGCAGCCAAGTTTTGGGAGGGGGCAATCAGCCCCAGCATTTT.

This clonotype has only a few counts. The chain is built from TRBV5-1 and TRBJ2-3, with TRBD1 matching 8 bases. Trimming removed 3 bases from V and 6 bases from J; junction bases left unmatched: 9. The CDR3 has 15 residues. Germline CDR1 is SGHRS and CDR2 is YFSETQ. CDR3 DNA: TGCGCCAGCAGCTCGGGGACAGGCTTACAGGATACGCAGTATTTT. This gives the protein CASSSGTGLQDTQYF.

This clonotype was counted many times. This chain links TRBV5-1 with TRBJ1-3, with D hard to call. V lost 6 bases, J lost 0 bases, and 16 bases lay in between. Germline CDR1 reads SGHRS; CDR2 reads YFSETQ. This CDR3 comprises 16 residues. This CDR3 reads CASKSGSTTSGNTIYF. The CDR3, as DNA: TGCGCCAGCAAAAGTGGGAGTACGACCTCTGGAAACACCATATATTTT.

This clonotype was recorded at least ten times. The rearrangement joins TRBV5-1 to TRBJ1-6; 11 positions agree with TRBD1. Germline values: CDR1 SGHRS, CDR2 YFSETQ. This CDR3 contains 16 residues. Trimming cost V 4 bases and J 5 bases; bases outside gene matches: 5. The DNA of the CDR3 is TGCGCCAGCAGCCCCGGACAGGGGGCTCATAATTCACCCCTCCACTTT. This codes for CASSPGQGAHNSPLHF.